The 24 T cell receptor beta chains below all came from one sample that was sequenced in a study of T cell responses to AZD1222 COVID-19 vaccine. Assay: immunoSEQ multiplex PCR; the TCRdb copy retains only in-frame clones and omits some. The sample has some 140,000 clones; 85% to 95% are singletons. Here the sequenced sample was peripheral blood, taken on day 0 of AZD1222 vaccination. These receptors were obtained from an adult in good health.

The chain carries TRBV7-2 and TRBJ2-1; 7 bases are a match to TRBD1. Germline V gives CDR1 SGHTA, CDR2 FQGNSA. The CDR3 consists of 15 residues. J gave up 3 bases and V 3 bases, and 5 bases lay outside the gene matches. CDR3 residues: CASSLGTAHYNEQFF. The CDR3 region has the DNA TGTGCCAGCAGCTTGGGGACAGCACACTACAATGAGCAGTTCTTC.

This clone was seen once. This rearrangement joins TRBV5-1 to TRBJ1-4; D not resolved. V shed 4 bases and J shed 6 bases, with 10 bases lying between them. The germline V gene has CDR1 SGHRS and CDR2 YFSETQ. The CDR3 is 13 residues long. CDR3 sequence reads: CASSARRDEKLFF. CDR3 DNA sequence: TGCGCCAGCAGCGCGAGAAGGGATGAAAAACTGTTTTTT.

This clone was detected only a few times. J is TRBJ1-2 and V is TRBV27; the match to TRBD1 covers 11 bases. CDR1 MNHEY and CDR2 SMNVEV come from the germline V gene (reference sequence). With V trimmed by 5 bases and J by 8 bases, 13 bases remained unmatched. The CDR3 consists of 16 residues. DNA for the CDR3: TGTGCCAGCAGTACCTATACGGCGGGACAGGGGGTAGGCTACACCTTC. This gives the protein CASSTYTAGQGVGYTF.

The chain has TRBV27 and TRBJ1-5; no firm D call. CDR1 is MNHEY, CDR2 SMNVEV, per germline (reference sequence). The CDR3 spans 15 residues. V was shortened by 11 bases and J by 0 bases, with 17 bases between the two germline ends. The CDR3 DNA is TGTGCCTCCAAAGCCCGGACGGGTAGCAATCAGCCCCAGCATTTT. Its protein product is CASKARTGSNQPQHF.

As DNA, the CDR3 is TGTGCCAGTAGTACCCCCGGACAGAGCTATGGCTACACCTTC. Encoded protein: CASSTPGQSYGYTF. The chain links TRBV19 to TRBJ1-2, with D possibly being TRBD1 (6 bases). Trimming took 4 bases from V and 4 from J, leaving 13 bases between them. CDR1 LNHDA and CDR2 SQIVND come from the germline V gene (reference sequence). The CDR3 runs to 14 residues. Full variable domain (missing parts from reference TRBV19 and TRBJ1-2): DGGITQSPKYLFRKEGQNVTLSCEQNLNHDAMYWYRQDPGQGLRLIYYSQIVNDFQKGDIAEGYSVSREKKESFPLTVTSAQKNPTAFYLCASSTPGQSYGYTFGSGTRLTVV.

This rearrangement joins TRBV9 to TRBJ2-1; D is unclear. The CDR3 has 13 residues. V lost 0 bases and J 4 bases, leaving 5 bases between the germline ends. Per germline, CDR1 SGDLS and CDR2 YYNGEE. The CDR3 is CASSVEAYNEQFF. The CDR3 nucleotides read TGTGCCAGCAGCGTAGAGGCATACAATGAGCAGTTCTTC.

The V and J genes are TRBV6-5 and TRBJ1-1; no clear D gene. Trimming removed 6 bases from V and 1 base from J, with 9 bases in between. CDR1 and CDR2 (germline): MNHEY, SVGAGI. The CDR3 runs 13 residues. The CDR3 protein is CASRRTWNTEAFF. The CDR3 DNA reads TGTGCCAGCAGAAGAACTTGGAACACTGAAGCTTTCTTT.

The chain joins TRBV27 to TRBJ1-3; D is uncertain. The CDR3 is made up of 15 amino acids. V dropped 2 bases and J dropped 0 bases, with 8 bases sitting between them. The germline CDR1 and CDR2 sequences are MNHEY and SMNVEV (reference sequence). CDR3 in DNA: TGTGCCAGCAGTTTAAGCAGGACCTCTGGAAACACCATATATTTT. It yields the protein CASSLSRTSGNTIYF.

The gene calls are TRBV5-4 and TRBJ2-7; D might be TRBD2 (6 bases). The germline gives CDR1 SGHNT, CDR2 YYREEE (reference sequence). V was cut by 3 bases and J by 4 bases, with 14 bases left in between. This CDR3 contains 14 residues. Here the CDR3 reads CASSSNPGDYEQYF. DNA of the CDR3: TGTGCCAGCAGCTCCAACCCGGGGGATTACGAGCAGTACTTC. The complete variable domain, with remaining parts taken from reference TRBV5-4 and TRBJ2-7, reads ETGVTQSPTHLIKTRGQQVTLRCSSQSGHNTVSWYQQALGQGPQFIFQYYREEENGRGNFPPRFSGLQFPNYSSELNVNALELDDSALYLCASSSNPGDYEQYFGPGTRLTVT.

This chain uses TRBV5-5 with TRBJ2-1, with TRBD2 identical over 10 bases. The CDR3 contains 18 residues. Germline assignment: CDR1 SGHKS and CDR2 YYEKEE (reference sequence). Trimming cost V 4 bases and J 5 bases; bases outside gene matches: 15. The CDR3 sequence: CASSRPLMIAGGHNEQFF. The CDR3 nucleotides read TGTGCCAGCAGCCGGCCGTTGATGATAGCGGGAGGCCACAATGAGCAGTTCTTC.

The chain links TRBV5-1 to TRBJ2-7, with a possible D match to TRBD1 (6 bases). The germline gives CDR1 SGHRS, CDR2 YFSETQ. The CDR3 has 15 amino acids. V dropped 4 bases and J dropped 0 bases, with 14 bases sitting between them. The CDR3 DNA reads TGCGCCAGCAGCCCGGGACACCGGAGCTCCTACGAGCAGTACTTC. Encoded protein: CASSPGHRSSYEQYF. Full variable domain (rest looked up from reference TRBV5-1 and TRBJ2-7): KAGVTQTPRYLIKTRGQQVTLSCSPISGHRSVSWYQQTPGQGLQFLFEYFSETQRNKGNFPGRFSGRQFSNSRSEMNVSTLELGDSALYLCASSPGHRSSYEQYFGPGTRLTVT.

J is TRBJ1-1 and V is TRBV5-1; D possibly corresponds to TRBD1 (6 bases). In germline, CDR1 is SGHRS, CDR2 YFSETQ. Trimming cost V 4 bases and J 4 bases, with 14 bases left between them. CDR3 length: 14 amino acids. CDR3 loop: CASSQNREGTEAFF. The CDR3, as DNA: TGCGCCAGCAGCCAAAACAGGGAGGGCACTGAAGCTTTCTTT.

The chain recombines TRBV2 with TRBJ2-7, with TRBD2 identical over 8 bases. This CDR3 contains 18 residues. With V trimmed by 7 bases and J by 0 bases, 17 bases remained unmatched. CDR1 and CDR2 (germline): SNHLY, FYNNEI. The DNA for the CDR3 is TGTGCCAGCACCCGAAGCGGGGGACCGGGGAAGAGCTCCTACGAGCAGTACTTC. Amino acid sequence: CASTRSGGPGKSSYEQYF.

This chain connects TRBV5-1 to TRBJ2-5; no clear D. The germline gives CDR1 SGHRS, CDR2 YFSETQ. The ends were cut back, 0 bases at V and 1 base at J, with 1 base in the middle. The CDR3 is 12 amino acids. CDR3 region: CASSLAQETQYF. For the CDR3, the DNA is TGCGCCAGCAGCTTGGCCCAAGAGACCCAGTACTTC.

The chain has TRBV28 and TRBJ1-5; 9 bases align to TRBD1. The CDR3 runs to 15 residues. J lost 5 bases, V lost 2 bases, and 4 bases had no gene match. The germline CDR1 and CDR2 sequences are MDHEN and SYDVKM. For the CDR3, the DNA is TGTGCCAGCAGTTTAGGGACAGGGTTCTATCAGCCCCAGCATTTT. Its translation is CASSLGTGFYQPQHF.

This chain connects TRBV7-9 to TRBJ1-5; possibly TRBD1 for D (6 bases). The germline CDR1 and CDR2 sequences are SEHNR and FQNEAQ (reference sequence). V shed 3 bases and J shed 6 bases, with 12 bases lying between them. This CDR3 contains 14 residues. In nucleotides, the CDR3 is TGTGCCAGCAGCTTGACAGGAGAAGGTCAGCCCCAGCATTTT. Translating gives CASSLTGEGQPQHF.

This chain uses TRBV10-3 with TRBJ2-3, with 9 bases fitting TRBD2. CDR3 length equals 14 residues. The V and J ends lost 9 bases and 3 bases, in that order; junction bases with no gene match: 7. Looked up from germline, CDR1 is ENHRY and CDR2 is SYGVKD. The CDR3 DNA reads TGTGCCATTCGGGGCGGGGGGGCAACAGATACGCAGTATTTT. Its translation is CAIRGGGATDTQYF.

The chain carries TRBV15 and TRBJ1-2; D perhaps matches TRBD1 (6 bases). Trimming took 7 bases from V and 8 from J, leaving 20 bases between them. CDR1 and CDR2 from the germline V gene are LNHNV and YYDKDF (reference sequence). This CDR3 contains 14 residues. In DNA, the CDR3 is TGTGCCACCAACCCGATCCTAACCCAGGGGGGCTACACCTTC. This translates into CATNPILTQGGYTF.

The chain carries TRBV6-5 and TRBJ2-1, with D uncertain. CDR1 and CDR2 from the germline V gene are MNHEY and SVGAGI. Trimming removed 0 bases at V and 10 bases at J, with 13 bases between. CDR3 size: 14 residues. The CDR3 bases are TGTGCCAGCAGTTACTCGCCTAGGTTAGTCGAGCAGTTCTTC. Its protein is CASSYSPRLVEQFF.

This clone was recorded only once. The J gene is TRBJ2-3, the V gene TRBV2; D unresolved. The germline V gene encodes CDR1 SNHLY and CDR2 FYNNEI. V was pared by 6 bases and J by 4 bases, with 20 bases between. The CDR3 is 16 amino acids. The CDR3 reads CASSLYFGKGSDTQYF. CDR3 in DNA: TGTGCCAGCAGCCTGTATTTTGGAAAGGGCTCAGATACGCAGTATTTT.

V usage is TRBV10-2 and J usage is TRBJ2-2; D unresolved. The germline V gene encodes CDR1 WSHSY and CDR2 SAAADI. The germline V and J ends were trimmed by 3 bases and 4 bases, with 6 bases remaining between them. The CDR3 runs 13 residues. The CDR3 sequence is CASSEPGTGELFF. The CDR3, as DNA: TGCGCCAGCAGTGAACCAGGCACCGGGGAGCTGTTTTTT.

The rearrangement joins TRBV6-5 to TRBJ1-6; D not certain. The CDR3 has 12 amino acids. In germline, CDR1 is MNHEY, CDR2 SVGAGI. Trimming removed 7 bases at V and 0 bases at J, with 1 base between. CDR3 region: CASNSYNSPLHF. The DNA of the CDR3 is TGTGCCAGCAACTCCTATAATTCACCCCTCCACTTT.

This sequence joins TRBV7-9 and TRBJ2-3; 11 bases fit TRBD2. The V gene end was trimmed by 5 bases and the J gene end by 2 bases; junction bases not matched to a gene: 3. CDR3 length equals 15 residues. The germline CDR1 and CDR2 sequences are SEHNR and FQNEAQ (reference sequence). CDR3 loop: CASSRLAGHTDTQYF. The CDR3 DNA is TGTGCCAGCAGCCGACTAGCGGGGCACACAGATACGCAGTATTTT.

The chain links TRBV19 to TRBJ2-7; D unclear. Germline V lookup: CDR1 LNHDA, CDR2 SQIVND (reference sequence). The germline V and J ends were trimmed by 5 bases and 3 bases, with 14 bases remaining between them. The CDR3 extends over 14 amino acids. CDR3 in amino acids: CASSPADQFYEQYF. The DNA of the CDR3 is TGTGCCAGTAGTCCGGCAGACCAATTCTACGAGCAGTACTTC. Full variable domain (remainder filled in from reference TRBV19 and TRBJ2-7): DGGITQSPKYLFRKEGQNVTLSCEQNLNHDAMYWYRQDPGQGLRLIYYSQIVNDFQKGDIAEGYSVSREKKESFPLTVTSAQKNPTAFYLCASSPADQFYEQYFGPGTRLTVT.